This note documents a single T cell receptor (beta chain) sequence. This clone came up a few times. No antigen is known for it. Within one base of it there is no much larger clone, and no base qualities were kept. This sample was taken from a study of beta chain features in type 1 diabetes (dated 2018 in TCRdb). A note on the overall study: Mean age, gender distribution, total cell number and subset yield did not differ between patients and healthy donors. The study compared the TCRB repertoires of sorted circulating CD4+ T cell subsets in recently diagnosed type 1 diabetes patients with those in matched healthy donors. Whereas all 30 or so donors provided naive and central memory subsets, regulatory and stem cell-like memory subsets were isolated from just 8 patients and about eight healthy donors. A total of some 100,000,000 sorted cells were examined across all samples, and a strong correlation was observed between cell number per subset and RNA yield.

The CDR3 runs 14 amino acids, cysteine and phenylalanine included. This entry keeps only the CDR3 DNA: 42 bases, framed from base 1. General findings and caveats noted by the study authors: Only small numbers of individuals were included in the HLA sub-analyses, which left unresolved whether HLA type had any influence on TCRB rearrangement. Shorter templates might have been favored by PCR, but patient and control samples were amplified and corrected together, so both groups would have been affected equally by any skew. At VDJ recombination sites, type 1 diabetes patients had fewer insertions and more deleted nucleotides, which implies abnormalities in thymic rearrangement. Naive, central memory and regulatory TCRB repertoires appeared more similar among patients than among healthy donors. Because cDNA rather than genomic DNA was sequenced, highly expressing activated cells could have been over-represented, although no difference in activation and CD3 levels was found between groups. Type 1 diabetes patients showed a moderate but significant shortening of TCRB CDR3 length in all four CD4+ subsets.

A single peripheral blood draw of approximately 100 mL on average was collected from each donor into heparinised tubes. A BD FACSAria II was used to sort naive, central memory, regulatory and stem cell-like memory CD4+ T cells with a panel that included CD45RO, CCR7, CD25, CD127, CD95 and CD27. All sorted populations exceeded 98% purity. PBMCs were isolated immediately by Lymphoprep density gradient centrifugation and stained directly without culture. So that batch effects would be minimized, each experiment stained and sorted samples in pairs, pairing one healthy donor with one patient. The High Capacity cDNA Reverse Transcription Kit was used to reverse transcribe all of the isolated RNA, meaning that expressed TCRB transcripts were what got sequenced. Deep immunoSEQ sequencing was performed on naive, central memory and regulatory T cell samples, with an average of roughly 4 million total reads per sample. Sorted cells were lysed in RLT buffer and RNA was extracted with DNase-treated RNeasy Micro or Mini kits, depending on cell number. To prevent cross-contamination, every cell subset was processed on its own, while patient and healthy donor samples were processed together. The immunoSEQ multiplex PCR was used to amplify TCRB sequences from cDNA, generating 87-bp fragments that spanned the CDR3 region. Amplicons were sequenced on the Illumina HiSeq platform. The original pipeline was this. PCR bias was corrected computationally using synthetic template baselines, and reads within Hamming distance 2 were collapsed, with unmergeable singletons discarded. By aligning reads against IMGT, V, D and J genes, CDR3 length, and insertions or deletions at six rearrangement sites were assigned. Within each subset, clonotype counts were normalized to the number of sorted cells before true diversity and Gini coefficients were calculated with the tcR R package. The overlap coefficient, calculated on TCRB nucleotide sequences, was used to quantify repertoire sharing. In TCRdb, the immuneACCESS table is reduced to in-frame sequences with V and J assigned. These tables do not hold every clone; where another copy was compared, an unresolved V gene accounts for under half, and the others remain unexplained. Clonal size and the V and J genes are those of that table, whereas D and trimming came from the DNA. For this sample the table gives about 150,000 clones, of which around a tenth were detected only once. 0.4% to 0.55% of the sample comes from the top ten.

Rearrangement joined TRBV12-2 to TRBJ2-3; TRBD1 is the table's D call, not checked against the DNA. TRBV12-2 is recorded as a pseudogene. Sequencing used central memory CD4+ T cells from blood. This TCR was recovered from a man aged 25 to 40 with type 1 diabetes. The encoded CDR3 is CASRPWTGTDTQYF. The base sequence is TGTGCAAGTCGCCCCTGGACAGGGACAGATACGCAGTATTTT.